A single sample gave rise to the 32 T cell receptor beta chains below, sequenced in a study of diagnostic markers for celiac disease. Reprocessing the reads, TCRdb reports a single entry for every CDR3 protein and omits DNA. The listing records 7,000 to 8,000 distinct CDR3 sequences. Sequencing was done on a sample of either unsorted cells or a sorted T cell fraction (not recorded which). All receptors derive from a human donor. This table probably holds off-target reads from a library built for another chain.

The chain uses TRBV29-1 and TRBJ1-1; without DNA, the TCRdb call of TRBD1 cannot be checked. CDR1 SQVTM and CDR2 ANQGSEA come from the germline V gene. The CDR3 is 13 amino acids. The CDR3 region is CSAWGRPYTEAFF. Together with reference TRBV29-1 and TRBJ1-1, the CDR3 gives the full variable domain: SAVISQKPSRDICQRGTSLTIQCQVDSQVTMMFWYRQQPGQSLTLIATANQGSEATYESGFVIDKFPISRPNLTFSTLTVSNMSPEDSSIYLCSAWGRPYTEAFFGQGTRLTVV.

The chain uses TRBV10-3 and TRBJ2-1; TCRdb's D call of TRBD2 is untestable without DNA. CDR1 is ENHRY and CDR2 is SYGVKD in the germline V gene. The CDR3 spans 15 residues. The CDR3 here is CAISESSGSSYEQFF.

The chain carries TRBV28 and TRBJ2-5; TCRdb indicates TRBD2, and absent DNA this call remains unverified. Germline assignment: CDR1 MDHEN and CDR2 SYDVKM. This CDR3 contains 14 residues. This CDR3 reads CASTLAGVGETQYF.

Measured by frequency, this clonotype is medium-sized. The chain has TRBV15 and TRBJ2-1; TCRdb's D gene call, TRBD2, goes unchecked for lack of DNA. The CDR3 is made up of 16 amino acids. Per the germline V gene, CDR1 is LNHNV and CDR2 is YYDKDF (reference sequence). The CDR3: CATSRAGGSSYNEQFF.

This chain links TRBV9 with TRBJ2-5; there is no DNA to check the TCRdb D call of TRBD2. This CDR3 spans 18 amino acids. Looked up from germline, CDR1 is SGDLS and CDR2 is YYNGEE. The CDR3 sequence is CASSSGTSARITRETQYF.

This clonotype is labeled medium-sized based on frequency. The J gene is TRBJ2-7, the V gene TRBV7-9; with no DNA, the TCRdb D assignment of TRBD1 cannot be verified. Looked up from germline, CDR1 is SEHNR and CDR2 is FQNEAQ (reference sequence). The CDR3 loop spans 12 amino acids. CDR3 in amino acids: CASKTGTHEQYF.

The chain combines TRBV20-1 with TRBJ1-2. Germline V CDR1 and CDR2: DFQATT, SNEGSKA (reference sequence). The CDR3 is 15 residues long. This chain's CDR3 is CSARAPDGVSYGYTF.

The rearrangement uses TRBV27 and TRBJ2-1; TCRdb picks TRBD2, but there is no DNA to check that call. The CDR3 runs 15 residues. The germline V gene has CDR1 MNHEY and CDR2 SMNVEV (reference sequence). This CDR3 is CASIETSGGRYEQFF.

This clonotype counts as medium-sized by frequency. V usage is TRBV7-8 and J usage is TRBJ2-2; absent DNA, TCRdb's TRBD1 call cannot be checked. The CDR3 has 16 residues. The germline gives CDR1 SGHVS, CDR2 FQNEAQ. This CDR3 reads CASSWRDRGNTGELFF.

V and J are TRBV6-1 and TRBJ1-3; TCRdb names TRBD1, which stays unverified in the absence of DNA. Germline CDR1 reads MNHNS; CDR2 reads SASEGT. The CDR3 sequence is 17 residues long. The CDR3 is CASTEGTPIYSGNTIYF.

The J gene is TRBJ2-7, the V gene TRBV4-3; TCRdb returns TRBD1, unconfirmable since there is no DNA. Looked up from germline, CDR1 is LGHNA and CDR2 is YSLEER. The CDR3 length is 18 residues. The CDR3 reads CASSHINAPGQDAYEQYF.

This clonotype is identified as medium-sized from frequency. This chain connects TRBV19 to TRBJ1-2; TCRdb's D call of TRBD1 is untestable without DNA. This CDR3 comprises 17 residues. Germline values: CDR1 LNHDA, CDR2 SQIVND (reference sequence). The CDR3 sequence: CASSIPRLGGFSYGYTF.

The V and J genes are TRBV5-5 and TRBJ2-5. CDR1 and CDR2 from the germline V gene are SGHKS and YYEKEE (reference sequence). The CDR3 is 13 residues long. CDR3 loop: CASSRQYQETQYF.

This chain links TRBV20-1 with TRBJ2-5. CDR1 and CDR2 from the germline V gene are DFQATT and SNEGSKA (reference sequence). CDR3 length equals 12 residues. CDR3 sequence: CSALALQETQYF.

The rearrangement links TRBV18 to TRBJ1-1; checking the TCRdb D call of TRBD1 is not possible without DNA. CDR3 length: 16 residues. The V gene's germline CDR1 is KGHSH and CDR2 LQKENI. CDR3: CASSPGQGGWNTEAFF.

Frequency places this clonotype as medium-sized (0.01 to 0.1%). Here the CDR3 reads CSARDGSGGPGEQYF. The J gene is TRBJ2-7, the V gene TRBV20-1; TCRdb gives TRBD2 as the D gene, but with no DNA this cannot be confirmed. The CDR3 totals 15 residues. Germline V gene sequence: CDR1 DFQATT, CDR2 SNEGSKA (reference sequence).

The gene calls are TRBV18 and TRBJ2-7; TCRdb's D gene call, TRBD2, goes unchecked for lack of DNA. The CDR3 is 18 amino acids. The germline V gene has CDR1 KGHSH and CDR2 LQKENI. The CDR3 loop reads CASSPPRRSSVSLYEQYF.

J is TRBJ2-1 and V is TRBV5-1. Germline CDR1 reads SGHRS; CDR2 reads YFSETQ. CDR3 size: 14 residues. CDR3 loop: CASSPKEGFNEQFF.

This clonotype ranks as medium-sized in terms of frequency. V gene TRBV10-3 combines with J gene TRBJ2-2; TCRdb's D call, TRBD2, is unchecked because there is no DNA. This CDR3 has 16 amino acids. Germline lookup yields CDR1 ENHRY and CDR2 SYGVKD. CDR3 region: CAISRPTSGFTGELFF.

The rearrangement links TRBV4-1 to TRBJ1-2; TCRdb gives TRBD1 as the D gene, but with no DNA this cannot be confirmed. This CDR3 region has 14 residues. In germline, CDR1 is MGHRA, CDR2 YSYEKL. The CDR3 is CASSRDRANYGYTF.

J is TRBJ2-3 and V is TRBV28; the TRBD2 assignment by TCRdb is unverifiable without DNA. The CDR3 sequence is 18 residues long. Looked up from germline, CDR1 is MDHEN and CDR2 is SYDVKM. The CDR3 protein is CASSLSPGLAGEADTQYF.

This clonotype is called medium-sized based on its frequency. V is TRBV28 and J is TRBJ1-6. Germline-derived CDR1 and CDR2 are MDHEN and SYDVKM. This CDR3 spans 17 amino acids. CDR3 in amino acids: CASTQEMGTAMSSPLHF.

This chain connects TRBV28 to TRBJ2-1; TCRdb outputs TRBD1, but without DNA this stays unchecked. Germline V gene data show CDR1 as MDHEN and CDR2 as SYDVKM. The CDR3 has 13 amino acids. The CDR3 sequence is CASSPTGHNEQFF.

The chain joins TRBV10-3 to TRBJ2-2; with no DNA, the TCRdb D assignment of TRBD1 cannot be verified. From germline, CDR1 is ENHRY and CDR2 SYGVKD. The CDR3 is 17 amino acids. The CDR3 protein is CAISESGGEVTTGELFF.

This clonotype registers medium-sized by frequency. The V and J genes are TRBV9 and TRBJ2-1; the D gene TCRdb calls, TRBD1, cannot be checked with no DNA. The length of the CDR3 is 18 residues. The V gene's germline CDR1 is SGDLS and CDR2 YYNGEE. The CDR3 is CASSVDWGSPYSYNEQFF.

The chain recombines TRBV10-3 with TRBJ1-6; TCRdb lists TRBD1, though no DNA is available to test this call. The V gene's germline CDR1 is ENHRY and CDR2 SYGVKD. The CDR3 has 17 residues. The CDR3 sequence is CAISEIRGGTGASPLHF.

The CDR3 region is CASSLTFGGGPGNTIYF. This chain uses TRBV7-2 with TRBJ1-3; with no DNA, the TCRdb D assignment of TRBD1 cannot be verified. The CDR3 sequence is 17 residues long. Germline values: CDR1 SGHTA, CDR2 FQGNSA.

This clonotype is classed as medium-sized by frequency. The chain carries TRBV20-1 and TRBJ2-7. The V gene's germline CDR1 is DFQATT and CDR2 SNEGSKA (reference sequence). This CDR3 is 13 amino acids long. The CDR3 sequence: CSARDEGLYEQYF.

V and J are TRBV6-5 and TRBJ2-3. The CDR3 runs 14 residues. Germline assignment: CDR1 MNHEY and CDR2 SVGAGI. Here the CDR3 reads CASSYQVSGDTQYF.

This sequence joins TRBV6-2 or TRBV6-3 and TRBJ2-7; TCRdb's D call, TRBD2, is unchecked because there is no DNA. The CDR3 is made up of 14 amino acids. Germline loops: CDR1 MNHEY, CDR2 SVGEGT. Here the CDR3 reads CASGGTSGLDEQYF.

Measured by frequency, this clonotype is medium-sized. The chain uses TRBV19 and TRBJ1-5; TCRdb gives TRBD1 as the D gene, but with no DNA this cannot be confirmed. Germline CDR1 reads LNHDA; CDR2 reads SQIVND (reference sequence). The CDR3 is made up of 13 amino acids. The CDR3 is CASSDRGNQPQHF.

The V gene is TRBV7-3, the J gene TRBJ2-7. CDR3 size: 15 residues. Germline V gives CDR1 SGHTA, CDR2 FQGTGA. CDR3: CASSLYPGSSYEQYF.